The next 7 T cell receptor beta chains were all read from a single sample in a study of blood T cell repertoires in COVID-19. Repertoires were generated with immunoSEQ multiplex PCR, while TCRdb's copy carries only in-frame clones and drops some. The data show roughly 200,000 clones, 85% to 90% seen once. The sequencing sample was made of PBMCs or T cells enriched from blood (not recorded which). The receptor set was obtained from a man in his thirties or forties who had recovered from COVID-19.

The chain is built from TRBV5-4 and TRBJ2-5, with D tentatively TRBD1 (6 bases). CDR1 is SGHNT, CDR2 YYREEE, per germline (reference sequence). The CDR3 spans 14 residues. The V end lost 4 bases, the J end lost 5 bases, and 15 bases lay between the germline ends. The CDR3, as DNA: TGTGCCAGCAGCCCGGTACAGGGTGCGGAGACCCAGTACTTC. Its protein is CASSPVQGAETQYF.

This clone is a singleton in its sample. CDR3 region: CASRLAGNYNEQFF. CDR3 in DNA: TGCGCCAGCAGACTAGCGGGGAACTACAATGAGCAGTTCTTC. The chain is built from TRBV5-1 and TRBJ2-1, with TRBD2 matching over 10 bases. Germline V gives CDR1 SGHRS, CDR2 YFSETQ. The CDR3 length is 14 residues. The trim removed 5 bases at V and 3 bases at J, leaving 2 bases unmatched.

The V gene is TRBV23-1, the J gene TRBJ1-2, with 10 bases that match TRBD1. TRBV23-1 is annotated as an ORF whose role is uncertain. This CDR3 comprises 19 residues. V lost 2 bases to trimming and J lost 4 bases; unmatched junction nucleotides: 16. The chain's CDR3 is CASSQRTPYPGQGLYGYTF. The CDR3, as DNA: TGCGCCAGCAGTCAACGAACTCCCTACCCGGGACAGGGGCTCTATGGCTACACCTTC.

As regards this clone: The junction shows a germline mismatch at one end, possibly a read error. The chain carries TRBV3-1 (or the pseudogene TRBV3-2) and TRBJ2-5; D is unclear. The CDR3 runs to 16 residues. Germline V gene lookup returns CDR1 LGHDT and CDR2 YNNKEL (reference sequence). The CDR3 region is CASSLASTEYQETQYF. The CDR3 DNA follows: TGTGCCAGCAGCCTTGCCTCAACAGAGTACCAGGAGACCCAGTACTTC.

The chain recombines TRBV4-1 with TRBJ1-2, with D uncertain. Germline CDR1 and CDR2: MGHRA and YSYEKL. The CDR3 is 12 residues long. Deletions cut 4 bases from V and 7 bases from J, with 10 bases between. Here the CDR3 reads CASSLNTGGYTF. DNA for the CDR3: TGCGCCAGCAGCCTAAATACGGGTGGCTACACCTTC.

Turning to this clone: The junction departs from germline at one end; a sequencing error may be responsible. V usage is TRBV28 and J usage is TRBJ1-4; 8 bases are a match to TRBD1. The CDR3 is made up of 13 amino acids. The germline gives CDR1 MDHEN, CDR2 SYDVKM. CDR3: CASSSHRDRGRIF. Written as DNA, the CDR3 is TGTGCCAGCAGTTCACACCGAGACAGGGGAAGAATATTT.

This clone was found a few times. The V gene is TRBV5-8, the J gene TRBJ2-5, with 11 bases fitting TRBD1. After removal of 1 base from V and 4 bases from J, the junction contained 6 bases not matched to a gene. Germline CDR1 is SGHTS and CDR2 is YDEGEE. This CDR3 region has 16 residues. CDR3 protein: CASSLLPGQGVETQYF. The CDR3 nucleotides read TGTGCCAGCAGCTTGCTACCGGGACAGGGGGTAGAGACCCAGTACTTC.